This T cell receptor (beta chain) was captured by sequencing in a study of identical twins. Whole-study findings and limits: The authors noted that invariant MAIT and iNKT cells could partly confound zero-insertion analyses.

The V gene's germline CDR1 is MDHEN and CDR2 SYDVKM. The length of the CDR3 is 14 residues. V was pared by 8 bases and J by 0 bases, with 8 bases between. This clonotype appeared a few times. What it recognizes is unknown. Using its own MiXCR run on the 5' RACE reads, TCRdb lists one record per CDR3 protein. This repertoire shows 300,000 or so distinct CDR3 sequences, 9.5% found once; its top ten account for 5.5% to 9%. The sample also formed part of further work on yellow fever vaccine responses in identical twins.

The genes are TRBV28 and TRBJ2-6; D call uncertain. This receptor was taken from a woman younger than 35 in good health. Sequences were obtained from CD8+ T cells sorted from blood. The CDR3 protein is CASEPGSGANVLTF. The CDR3 bases are TGTGCCAGCGAACCCGGCTCTGGGGCCAACGTCCTGACTTTC.